The clone carrying this TCR beta chain was counted between two and nine times. Antigen unknown. The sample comes from a study of cytomegalovirus exposure and HLA in healthy donors. Only in-frame clones appear in the TCRdb table, and some are missing; sequencing was by immunoSEQ multiplex PCR. The sample has 190,000 or so clones, more than 65% seen once. With 3 bases clipped from V and 6 bases from J, the junction kept 5 bases outside the gene matches. The CDR3 is made up of 13 amino acids. CDR1 and CDR2 from the germline V gene are SGHRS and YFSETQ. Whole-study findings and limits: In vitro assays verified that three CMV-associated chains recognized CMV antigens specifically.

The TCR comes from a young woman in good health and CMV-seropositive. The chain carries TRBV5-1 and TRBJ1-2, with TRBD1 matching 7 bases. The sequencing sample was made of PBMCs. CDR3 DNA sequence: TGCGCCAGCAGCTCTCCCGGGACAGATGGCTACACCTTC. This gives the protein CASSSPGTDGYTF.